This T cell receptor (beta chain) stems from a study of shared clonotypes between healthy human individuals. The germline V gene has CDR1 SGHRS and CDR2 YFSETQ. The CDR3 contains 16 residues. V lost 4 bases and J lost 0; bases outside the gene matches: 6. Sequencing was performed with immunoSEQ multiplex PCR; in TCRdb, only in-frame clones are kept and a portion is missing. The sample lists millions of clones; just over 90% were seen once. This TCR derives from a man aged 18 to 30 in good health. The chain carries TRBV5-1 and TRBJ2-2, with 7 bases identical to TRBD1. Sequencing input: naive CD4+ T cells sorted from blood. The subset was: CD45RA+ positively selected. CDR3 coding DNA: TGCGCCAGCAGCGAAACAGGGGCCGCGAACACCGGGGAGCTGTTTTTT. It yields the protein CASSETGAANTGELFF. Variable domain in full (rest from reference TRBV5-1 and TRBJ2-2): KAGVTQTPRYLIKTRGQQVTLSCSPISGHRSVSWYQQTPGQGLQFLFEYFSETQRNKGNFPGRFSGRQFSNSRSEMNVSTLELGDSALYLCASSETGAANTGELFFGEGSRLTVL.